Included here is one T cell receptor beta chain sequence, with context. The antigen remains undetermined. This entry belongs to a study of T cell responses to AZD1222 COVID-19 vaccine. Study observations and caveats: Without day 14 samples, only post-peak T cell repertoires were studied.

TCRdb's copy holds only in-frame clones and misses some; the assay was immunoSEQ multiplex PCR. The table has over 130,000 clones, roughly nine tenths seen once. The V gene lost 6 bases and the J gene lost 0 bases, with 14 bases spanning the gap. CDR3 length equals 16 residues. CDR1 and CDR2 (germline): LNHDA, SQIVND (reference sequence). The sample was peripheral blood, taken 28 days after the second AZD1222 dose. V is TRBV19 and J is TRBJ1-4; D is undetermined. This receptor was identified in an adult who received the AZD1222 COVID-19 vaccine. CDR3 amino acids: CASRISPVATNEKLFF. CDR3 nucleotide sequence: TGTGCCAGTAGAATTTCTCCAGTTGCAACTAATGAAAAACTGTTTTTT.